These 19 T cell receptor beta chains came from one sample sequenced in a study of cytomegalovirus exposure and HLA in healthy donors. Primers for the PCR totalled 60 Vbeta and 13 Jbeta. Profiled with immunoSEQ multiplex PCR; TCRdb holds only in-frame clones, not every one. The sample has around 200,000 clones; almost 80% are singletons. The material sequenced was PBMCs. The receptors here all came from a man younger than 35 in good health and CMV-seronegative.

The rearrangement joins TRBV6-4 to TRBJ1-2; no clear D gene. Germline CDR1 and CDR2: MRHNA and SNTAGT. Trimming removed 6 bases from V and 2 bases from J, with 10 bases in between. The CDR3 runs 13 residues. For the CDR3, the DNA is TGTGCCAGCAGCCCCGGGATCAACTATGGCTACACCTTC. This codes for CASSPGINYGYTF.

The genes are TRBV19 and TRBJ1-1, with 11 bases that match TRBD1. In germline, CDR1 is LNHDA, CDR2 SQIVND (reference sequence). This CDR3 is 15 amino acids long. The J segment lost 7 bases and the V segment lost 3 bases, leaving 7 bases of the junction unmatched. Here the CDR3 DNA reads TGTGCCAGTAGTATTGGACAGGGGGCTACAAATGAAGCTTTCTTT. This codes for CASSIGQGATNEAFF. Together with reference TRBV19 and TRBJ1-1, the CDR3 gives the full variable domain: DGGITQSPKYLFRKEGQNVTLSCEQNLNHDAMYWYRQDPGQGLRLIYYSQIVNDFQKGDIAEGYSVSREKKESFPLTVTSAQKNPTAFYLCASSIGQGATNEAFFGQGTRLTVV.

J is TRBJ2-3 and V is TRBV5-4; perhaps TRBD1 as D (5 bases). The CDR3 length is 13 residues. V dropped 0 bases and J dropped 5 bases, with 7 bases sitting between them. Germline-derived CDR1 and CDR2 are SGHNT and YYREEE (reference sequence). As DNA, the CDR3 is TGTGCCAGCAGCTTGGACCAGGGAGATACGCAGTATTTT. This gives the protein CASSLDQGDTQYF.

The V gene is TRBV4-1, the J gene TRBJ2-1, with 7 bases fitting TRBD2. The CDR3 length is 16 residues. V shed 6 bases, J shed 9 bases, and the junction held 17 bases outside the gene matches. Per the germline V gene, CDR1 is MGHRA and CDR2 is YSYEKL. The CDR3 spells CASRIEPSGKNGEQFF. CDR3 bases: TGCGCCAGCAGGATAGAACCCAGCGGGAAAAATGGTGAGCAGTTCTTC.

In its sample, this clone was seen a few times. The CDR3 nucleotides read TGCAGCGTTGGTGGCAGAAGCTCCTACGAGCAGTACTTC. Translated, it gives CSVGGRSSYEQYF. V and J are TRBV29-1 and TRBJ2-7; D not resolved. The length of the CDR3 is 13 residues. Trimming shortened V by 4 bases and J by 0 bases, and 10 bases separated the two germline ends. CDR1 and CDR2 from the germline V gene are SQVTM and ANQGSEA.

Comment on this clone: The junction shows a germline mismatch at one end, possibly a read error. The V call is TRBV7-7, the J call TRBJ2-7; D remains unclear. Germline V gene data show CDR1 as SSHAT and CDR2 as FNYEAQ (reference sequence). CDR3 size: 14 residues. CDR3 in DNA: TGTGCTAGCAGCCCCGGAGCCTTCTCCTACGAGCAGTACTTC. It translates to CASSPGAFSYEQYF.

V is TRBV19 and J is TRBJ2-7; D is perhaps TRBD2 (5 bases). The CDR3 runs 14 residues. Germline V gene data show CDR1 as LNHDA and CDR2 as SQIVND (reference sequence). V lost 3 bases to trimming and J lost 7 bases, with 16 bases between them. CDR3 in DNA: TGTGCCAGTAGTATTACGGGGATCTTGGGGGAGCAGTACTTC. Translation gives CASSITGILGEQYF.

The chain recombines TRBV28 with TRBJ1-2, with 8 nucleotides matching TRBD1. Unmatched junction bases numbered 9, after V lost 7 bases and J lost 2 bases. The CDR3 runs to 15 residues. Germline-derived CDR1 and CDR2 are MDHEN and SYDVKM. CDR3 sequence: CASTRRTGTNYGYTF. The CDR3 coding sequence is TGTGCCAGCACCAGACGGACAGGGACCAACTATGGCTACACCTTC.

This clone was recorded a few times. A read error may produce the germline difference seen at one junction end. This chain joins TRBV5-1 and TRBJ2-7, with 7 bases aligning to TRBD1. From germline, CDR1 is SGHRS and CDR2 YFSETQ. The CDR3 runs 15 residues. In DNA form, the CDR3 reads TGTGCCAGCAGCCCCTATAGGGACAGACCCTACGAGCAGTACTTC. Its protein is CASSPYRDRPYEQYF.

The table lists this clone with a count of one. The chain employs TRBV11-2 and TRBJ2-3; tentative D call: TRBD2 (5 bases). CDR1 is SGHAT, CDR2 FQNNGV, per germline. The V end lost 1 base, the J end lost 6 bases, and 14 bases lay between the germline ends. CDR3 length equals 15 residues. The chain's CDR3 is CASSLGGTGSDTQYF. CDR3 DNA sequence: TGTGCCAGCAGCTTAGGGGGAACGGGGTCGGATACGCAGTATTTT.

CDR3 sequence: CASSLWIAGGTDTQYF. CDR3 bases: TGTGCCAGCAGCCTATGGATTGCGGGAGGAACAGATACGCAGTATTTT. The chain employs TRBV7-2 and TRBJ2-3; TRBD2 aligns across 8 bases. After removal of 5 bases from V and 3 bases from J, the junction contained 10 bases not matched to a gene. The CDR3 covers 16 residues. Per germline, CDR1 SGHTA and CDR2 FQGNSA.

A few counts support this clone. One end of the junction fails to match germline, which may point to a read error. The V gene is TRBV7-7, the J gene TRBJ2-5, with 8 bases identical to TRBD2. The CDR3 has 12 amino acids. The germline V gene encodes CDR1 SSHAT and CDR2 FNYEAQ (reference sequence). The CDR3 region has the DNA TGTGCTAGCAGCCCTAGCGGGGAGACCCAGTACTTC. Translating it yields CASSPSGETQYF.

This CDR3 is CASSQPLERVSYNEQFF. The CDR3 bases are TGCGCCAGCAGCCAACCCCTTGAGCGGGTGTCCTACAATGAGCAGTTCTTC. This chain links TRBV4-3 with TRBJ2-1; tentative D call: TRBD2 (6 bases). Per germline, CDR1 LGHNA and CDR2 YSLEER. The CDR3 consists of 17 residues. Trimming shortened V by 2 bases and J by 1 base, and 15 bases separated the two germline ends.

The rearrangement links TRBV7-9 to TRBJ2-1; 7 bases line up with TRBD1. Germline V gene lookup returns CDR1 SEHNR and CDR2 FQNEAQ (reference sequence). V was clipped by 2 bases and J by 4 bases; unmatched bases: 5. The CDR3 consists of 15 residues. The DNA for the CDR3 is TGTGCCAGCAGCTTACTCGGGACAGCGTACAATGAGCAGTTCTTC. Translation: CASSLLGTAYNEQFF. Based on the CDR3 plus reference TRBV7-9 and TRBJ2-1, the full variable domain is DTGVSQNPRHKITKRGQNVTFRCDPISEHNRLYWYRQTLGQGPEFLTYFQNEAQLEKSRLLSDRFSAERPKGSFSTLEIQRTEQGDSAMYLCASSLLGTAYNEQFFGPGTRLTVL.

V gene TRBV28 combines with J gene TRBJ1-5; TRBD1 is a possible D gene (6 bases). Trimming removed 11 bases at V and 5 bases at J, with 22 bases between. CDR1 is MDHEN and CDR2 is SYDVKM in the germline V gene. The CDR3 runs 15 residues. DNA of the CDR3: TGTGCCTCGAGCCCCGTTACAGGGTCTTATCAGCCCCAGCATTTT. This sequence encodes CASSPVTGSYQPQHF.

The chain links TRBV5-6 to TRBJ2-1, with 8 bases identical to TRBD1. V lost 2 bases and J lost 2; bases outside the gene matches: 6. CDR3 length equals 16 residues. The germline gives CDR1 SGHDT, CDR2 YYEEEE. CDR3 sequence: CASSFFTGGTYNEQFF. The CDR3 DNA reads TGTGCCAGCAGCTTTTTTACAGGGGGAACCTACAATGAGCAGTTCTTC.

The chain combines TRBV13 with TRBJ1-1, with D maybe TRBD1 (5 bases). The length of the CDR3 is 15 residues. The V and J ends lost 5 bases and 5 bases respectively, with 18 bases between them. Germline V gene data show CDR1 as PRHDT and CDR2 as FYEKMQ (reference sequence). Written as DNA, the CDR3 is TGTGCCAGCAGCGAAGAACGGGGGGAGGGAACTGAAGCTTTCTTT. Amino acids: CASSEERGEGTEAFF. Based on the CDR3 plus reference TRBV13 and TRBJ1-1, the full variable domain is AAGVIQSPRHLIKEKRETATLKCYPIPRHDTVYWYQQGPGQDPQFLISFYEKMQSDKGSIPDRFSAQQFSDYHSELNMSSLELGDSALYFCASSEERGEGTEAFFGQGTRLTVV.

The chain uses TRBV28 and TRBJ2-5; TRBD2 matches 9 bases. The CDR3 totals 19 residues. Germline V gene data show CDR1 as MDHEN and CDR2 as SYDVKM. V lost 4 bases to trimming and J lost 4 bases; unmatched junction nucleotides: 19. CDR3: CASSSPYVEAGGSRETQYF. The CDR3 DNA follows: TGTGCCAGCAGTTCCCCCTATGTTGAAGCGGGAGGATCACGAGAGACCCAGTACTTC.

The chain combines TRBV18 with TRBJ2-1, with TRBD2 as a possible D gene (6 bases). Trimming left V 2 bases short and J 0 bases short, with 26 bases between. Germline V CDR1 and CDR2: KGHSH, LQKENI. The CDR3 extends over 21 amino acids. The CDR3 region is CASSPVAVLSRANSSYNEQFF. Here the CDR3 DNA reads TGTGCCAGCTCACCAGTAGCGGTCCTCTCAAGAGCAAATAGCTCCTACAATGAGCAGTTCTTC.